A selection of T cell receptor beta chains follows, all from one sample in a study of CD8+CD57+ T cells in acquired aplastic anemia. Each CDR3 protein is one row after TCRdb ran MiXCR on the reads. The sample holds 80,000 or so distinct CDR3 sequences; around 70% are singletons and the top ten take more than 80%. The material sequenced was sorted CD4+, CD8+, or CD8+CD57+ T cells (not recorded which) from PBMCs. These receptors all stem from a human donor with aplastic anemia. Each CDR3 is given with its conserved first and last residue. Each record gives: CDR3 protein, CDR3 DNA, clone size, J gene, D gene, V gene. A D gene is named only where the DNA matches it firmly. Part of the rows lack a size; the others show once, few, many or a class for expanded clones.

CDR3 protein: CAISGGGDSLTDTQYF
CDR3 DNA: TGTGCCATCAGTGGCGGGGGGGACTCCCTCACAGATACGCAGTATTTT
clone size: .
J gene: TRBJ2-3
D gene: TRBD2
V gene: TRBV10-3

CDR3 protein: CASRITSMNTEAFF
CDR3 DNA: TGTGCCAGTAGGATTACGAGCATGAACACTGAAGCTTTCTTT
clone size: .
J gene: TRBJ1-1
D gene: .
V gene: TRBV19

CDR3 protein: CATRAPGQVYEQYF
CDR3 DNA: TGTGCCACCAGGGCGCCGGGACAGGTTTACGAGCAGTACTTC
clone size: .
J gene: TRBJ2-7
D gene: TRBD1
V gene: TRBV19

CDR3 protein: CASTRDYYEQYF
CDR3 DNA: TGTGCCAGCACCAGGGACTATTACGAGCAGTACTTC
clone size: .
J gene: TRBJ2-7
D gene: TRBD2
V gene: TRBV7-2

CDR3 protein: CASLPAPHFGELFF
CDR3 DNA: TGTGCCAGCCTACCGGCCCCCCATTTTGGGGAGCTGTTTTTT
clone size: few
J gene: TRBJ2-2
D gene: .
V gene: TRBV19

CDR3 protein: CATGGGLTGELFF
CDR3 DNA: TGTGCCACCGGAGGGGGGCTCACCGGGGAGCTGTTTTTT
clone size: .
J gene: TRBJ2-2
D gene: .
V gene: TRBV24-1

CDR3 protein: CASSRVGEQYF
CDR3 DNA: TGTGCCAGCAGCCGCGTTGGGGAGCAGTACTTC
clone size: .
J gene: TRBJ2-7
D gene: .
V gene: TRBV7-9

CDR3 protein: CASSSQSGGNTEAFF
CDR3 DNA: TGTGCCAGCAGCTCCCAGTCTGGAGGGAACACTGAAGCTTTCTTT
clone size: once
J gene: TRBJ1-1
D gene: .
V gene: TRBV7-9

CDR3 protein: CASSPTNTEAFF
CDR3 DNA: TGTGCCAGCAGCCCGACGAACACTGAAGCTTTCTTT
clone size: .
J gene: TRBJ1-1
D gene: .
V gene: TRBV9

CDR3 protein: CASSPDSRATYGYTF
CDR3 DNA: TGTGCCAGCAGCCCTGACAGTCGAGCCACCTATGGCTACACCTTC
clone size: .
J gene: TRBJ1-2
D gene: .
V gene: TRBV9

CDR3 protein: CSARDEVPTGGSYEQYF
CDR3 DNA: TGCAGTGCTAGAGATGAAGTCCCGACAGGGGGCTCCTACGAGCAGTACTTC
clone size: many
J gene: TRBJ2-7
D gene: TRBD1
V gene: TRBV20-1

CDR3 protein: CASSNPNYEQYF
CDR3 DNA: TGTGCCAGCAGCAATCCGAACTACGAGCAGTACTTC
clone size: .
J gene: TRBJ2-7
D gene: .
V gene: TRBV7-9

CDR3 protein: CATSDQLEGYTF
CDR3 DNA: TGTGCCACCAGTGATCAGCTAGAAGGCTACACCTTC
clone size: .
J gene: TRBJ1-2
D gene: .
V gene: TRBV24-1

CDR3 protein: CASSLWGDNEQFF
CDR3 DNA: TGTGCCAGCAGCTTATGGGGAGACAATGAGCAGTTCTTC
clone size: .
J gene: TRBJ2-1
D gene: .
V gene: TRBV7-6

CDR3 protein: CATSDSGSNGELFF
CDR3 DNA: TGTGCCACCAGTGATTCCGGTAGTAACGGGGAGCTGTTTTTT
clone size: .
J gene: TRBJ2-2
D gene: .
V gene: TRBV24-1

CDR3 protein: CASSPSTGRNTEAFF
CDR3 DNA: TGTGCCAGCAGCCCATCGACAGGGAGGAACACTGAAGCTTTCTTT
clone size: .
J gene: TRBJ1-1
D gene: TRBD1
V gene: TRBV7-6

CDR3 protein: CASSLTGNEQFF
CDR3 DNA: TGTGCCAGCAGCTTAACGGGCAATGAGCAGTTCTTC
clone size: few
J gene: TRBJ2-1
D gene: .
V gene: TRBV7-9

CDR3 protein: CASSFGTEETQYF
CDR3 DNA: TGTGCCAGCAGCTTTGGGACTGAAGAGACCCAGTACTTC
clone size: few
J gene: TRBJ2-5
D gene: .
V gene: TRBV7-9

CDR3 protein: CASSVKGLGEKLFF
CDR3 DNA: TGTGCCAGCAGCGTAAAAGGTCTTGGTGAAAAACTGTTTTTT
clone size: .
J gene: TRBJ1-4
D gene: .
V gene: TRBV9

CDR3 protein: CSARAGGTQYF
CDR3 DNA: TGCAGTGCTAGAGCGGGGGGGACCCAGTACTTC
clone size: .
J gene: TRBJ2-5
D gene: TRBD2
V gene: TRBV20-1

CDR3 protein: CSARDLGTTDTQYF
CDR3 DNA: TGCAGTGCTAGAGATTTGGGGACCACAGATACGCAGTATTTT
clone size: .
J gene: TRBJ2-3
D gene: .
V gene: TRBV20-1

CDR3 protein: CASSPRLAGGPGTGELFF
CDR3 DNA: TGTGCCAGTAGTCCCCGACTAGCGGGGGGGCCTGGCACCGGGGAGCTGTTTTTT
clone size: once
J gene: TRBJ2-2
D gene: TRBD2
V gene: TRBV19

CDR3 protein: CASSLGGTSGNTIYF
CDR3 DNA: TGTGCCAGCAGCTTAGGAGGGACCTCTGGAAACACCATATATTTT
clone size: .
J gene: TRBJ1-3
D gene: .
V gene: TRBV7-6

CDR3 protein: CATTTSGSPSGEQYF
CDR3 DNA: TGTGCCACAACTACTAGCGGGAGCCCCTCTGGCGAGCAGTACTTC
clone size: .
J gene: TRBJ2-7
D gene: TRBD2
V gene: TRBV10-3

CDR3 protein: CASSVGRLQGASEEQYF
CDR3 DNA: TGTGCCAGCAGCGTAGGTCGCTTACAGGGGGCATCGGAGGAGCAGTACTTC
clone size: .
J gene: TRBJ2-7
D gene: TRBD1
V gene: TRBV9

CDR3 protein: CASSPVSGDPYPQHF
CDR3 DNA: TGTGCCAGCAGCCCGGTATCAGGGGACCCTTATCCCCAGCATTTT
clone size: once
J gene: TRBJ1-5
D gene: .
V gene: TRBV7-2

CDR3 protein: CASSSDYNSPLHF
CDR3 DNA: TGTGCCAGCTCATCGGACTATAATTCACCCCTCCACTTT
clone size: .
J gene: TRBJ1-6
D gene: .
V gene: TRBV2

CDR3 protein: CSVLLWNTEAFF
CDR3 DNA: TGCAGCGTTTTGTTGTGGAACACTGAAGCTTTCTTT
clone size: .
J gene: TRBJ1-1
D gene: .
V gene: TRBV29-1

CDR3 protein: CAISSQGPNQPQHF
CDR3 DNA: TGTGCCATCAGTTCTCAGGGCCCCAATCAGCCCCAGCATTTT
clone size: once
J gene: TRBJ1-5
D gene: .
V gene: TRBV10-3

CDR3 protein: CASSEMGNYGYTF
CDR3 DNA: TGTGCCAGCAGTGAGATGGGAAACTATGGCTACACCTTC
clone size: .
J gene: TRBJ1-2
D gene: .
V gene: TRBV25-1

CDR3 protein: CASTGGRLETQYF
CDR3 DNA: TGTGCCAGCACAGGCGGGAGATTGGAGACCCAGTACTTC
clone size: .
J gene: TRBJ2-5
D gene: TRBD2
V gene: TRBV2

CDR3 protein: CASSFEAGAYNEQFF
CDR3 DNA: TGTGCCAGCAGTTTTGAGGCGGGTGCCTACAATGAGCAGTTCTTC
clone size: many
J gene: TRBJ2-1
D gene: .
V gene: TRBV12-3/TRBV12-4

CDR3 protein: CATSREWGQSYGYTF
CDR3 DNA: TGTGCCACCAGCAGAGAGTGGGGGCAGAGCTATGGCTACACCTTC
clone size: .
J gene: TRBJ1-2
D gene: .
V gene: TRBV15

CDR3 protein: CSARAATDEQYF
CDR3 DNA: TGCAGTGCTAGAGCGGCCACGGACGAGCAGTACTTC
clone size: few
J gene: TRBJ2-7
D gene: .
V gene: TRBV20-1

CDR3 protein: CASSFGGSETQYF
CDR3 DNA: TGTGCCAGCAGTTTTGGGGGTTCGGAGACCCAGTACTTC
clone size: .
J gene: TRBJ2-5
D gene: .
V gene: TRBV12-3/TRBV12-4

CDR3 protein: CASSSWTSGSTDEQYF
CDR3 DNA: TGTGCCAGCAGTTCCTGGACTAGCGGGAGTACCGACGAGCAGTACTTC
clone size: few
J gene: TRBJ2-7
D gene: TRBD2
V gene: TRBV6-2/TRBV6-3

CDR3 protein: CSARTAGRGEKLFF
CDR3 DNA: TGCAGTGCCAGAACGGCAGGGCGGGGTGAAAAACTGTTTTTT
clone size: .
J gene: TRBJ1-4
D gene: .
V gene: TRBV20-1

CDR3 protein: CASTLEMGVTDTQYF
CDR3 DNA: TGTGCCAGCACGCTTGAAATGGGAGTTACAGATACGCAGTATTTT
clone size: few
J gene: TRBJ2-3
D gene: .
V gene: TRBV11-1

CDR3 protein: CASSLHTETQYF
CDR3 DNA: TGTGCCAGCAGCTTACATACGGAGACCCAGTACTTC
clone size: .
J gene: TRBJ2-5
D gene: .
V gene: TRBV7-2

CDR3 protein: CASSELRGSSYEQYF
CDR3 DNA: TGCGCCAGCAGCGAACTTCGGGGCAGCTCCTACGAGCAGTACTTC
clone size: many
J gene: TRBJ2-7
D gene: .
V gene: TRBV5-1

CDR3 protein: CASSLKAGYNSPLHF
CDR3 DNA: TGTGCCAGCAGCTTGAAGGCAGGCTATAATTCACCCCTCCACTTT
clone size: few
J gene: TRBJ1-6
D gene: .
V gene: TRBV5-5

CDR3 protein: CASSFVRGPLHF
CDR3 DNA: TGTGCCAGTAGTTTTGTTCGAGGACCCCTCCACTTT
clone size: .
J gene: TRBJ1-6
D gene: .
V gene: TRBV19

CDR3 protein: CASSDQRSTDTQYF
CDR3 DNA: TGTGCCAGCAGTGATCAGAGAAGCACAGATACGCAGTATTTT
clone size: .
J gene: TRBJ2-3
D gene: .
V gene: TRBV25-1

CDR3 protein: CSAFRGYEQYF
CDR3 DNA: TGCAGTGCGTTCAGGGGCTACGAGCAGTACTTC
clone size: .
J gene: TRBJ2-7
D gene: .
V gene: TRBV20-1

CDR3 protein: CASSPRTSGSTGELFF
CDR3 DNA: TGTGCCAGCAGCCCTCGGACTAGCGGGAGCACCGGGGAGCTGTTTTTT
clone size: .
J gene: TRBJ2-2
D gene: TRBD2
V gene: TRBV12-3/TRBV12-4

CDR3 protein: CASTQQGSGAEAFF
CDR3 DNA: TGTGCCAGTACCCAACAGGGCTCGGGGGCTGAAGCTTTCTTT
clone size: .
J gene: TRBJ1-1
D gene: .
V gene: TRBV19

CDR3 protein: CAGIDRGRSYTF
CDR3 DNA: TGTGCCGGAATCGACAGGGGGCGAAGCTACACCTTC
clone size: .
J gene: TRBJ1-2
D gene: TRBD1
V gene: TRBV7-9

CDR3 protein: CAIRPDRDGDTQYF
CDR3 DNA: TGTGCCATCAGACCGGACAGGGATGGCGATACGCAGTATTTT
clone size: few
J gene: TRBJ2-3
D gene: TRBD1
V gene: TRBV10-3